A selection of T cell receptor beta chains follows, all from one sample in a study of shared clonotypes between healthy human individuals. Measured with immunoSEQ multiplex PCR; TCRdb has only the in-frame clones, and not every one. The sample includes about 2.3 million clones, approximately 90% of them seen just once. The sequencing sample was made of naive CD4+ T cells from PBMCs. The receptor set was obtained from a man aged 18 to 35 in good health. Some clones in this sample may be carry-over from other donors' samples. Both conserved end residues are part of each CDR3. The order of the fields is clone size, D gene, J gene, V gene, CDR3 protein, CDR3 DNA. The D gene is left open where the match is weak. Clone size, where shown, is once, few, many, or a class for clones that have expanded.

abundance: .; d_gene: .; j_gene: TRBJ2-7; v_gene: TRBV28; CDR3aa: CASRRTWGRLEQYF; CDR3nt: TGTGCCAGCAGACGCACCTGGGGTAGGCTCGAGCAGTACTTC
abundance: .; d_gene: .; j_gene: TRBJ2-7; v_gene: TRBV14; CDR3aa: CASSRPGLYPGEQYF; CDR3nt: TGTGCCAGCAGCCGACCGGGCTTATACCCCGGGGAGCAGTACTTC
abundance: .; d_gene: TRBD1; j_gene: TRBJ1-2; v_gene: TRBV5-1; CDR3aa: CASSYDRGGPYGYTF; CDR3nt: TGCGCCAGCAGCTACGACAGGGGGGGTCCCTATGGCTACACCTTC
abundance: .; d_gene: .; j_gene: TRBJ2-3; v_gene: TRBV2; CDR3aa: CASRLVVRTDTQYF; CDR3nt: TGTGCCAGCAGGCTCGTAGTTCGCACAGATACGCAGTATTTT
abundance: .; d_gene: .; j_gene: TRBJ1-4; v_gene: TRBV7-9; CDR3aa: CASSTSAGQHEKLFF; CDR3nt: TGTGCCAGCAGCACCTCTGCAGGACAACACGAAAAACTGTTTTTT
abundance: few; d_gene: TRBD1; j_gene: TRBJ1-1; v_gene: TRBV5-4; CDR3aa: CASSSGTGGRGTEAFF; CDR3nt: TGTGCCAGCAGCTCCGGGACAGGGGGAAGGGGAACTGAAGCTTTCTTT
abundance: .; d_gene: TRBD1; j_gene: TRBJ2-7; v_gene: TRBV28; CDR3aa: CASSSPGTGASYEQYF; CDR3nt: TGTGCCAGCAGTTCCCCCGGGACAGGGGCCTCCTACGAGCAGTACTTC
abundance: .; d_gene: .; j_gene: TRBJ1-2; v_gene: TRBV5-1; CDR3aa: CASSLVGRNYGYTF; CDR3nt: TGCGCCAGCAGCTTGGTGGGACGGAACTATGGCTACACCTTC
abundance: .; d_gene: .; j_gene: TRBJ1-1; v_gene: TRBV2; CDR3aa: CASSLAGDTEAFF; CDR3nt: TGTGCCAGCAGTCTTGCGGGGGACACTGAAGCTTTCTTT
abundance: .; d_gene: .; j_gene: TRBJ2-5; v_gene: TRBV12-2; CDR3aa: CASRVEGETQYF; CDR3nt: TGTGCAAGTCGCGTAGAAGGGGAGACCCAGTACTTC
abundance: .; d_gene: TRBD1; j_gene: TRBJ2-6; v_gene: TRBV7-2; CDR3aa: CASSPRTGSSGANVLTF; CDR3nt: TGTGCCAGCAGCCCGAGGACAGGGAGCTCTGGGGCCAACGTCCTGACTTTC
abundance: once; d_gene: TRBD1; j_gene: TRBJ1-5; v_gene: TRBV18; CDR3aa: CASSPAGTGLGQPQHF; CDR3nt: TGTGCCAGCTCACCGGCCGGGACAGGGTTGGGGCAGCCCCAGCATTTT
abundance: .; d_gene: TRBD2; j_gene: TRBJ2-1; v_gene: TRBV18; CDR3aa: CASSLGLAGDNEQFF; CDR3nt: TGTGCCAGCTCTCTTGGGCTAGCGGGGGACAATGAGCAGTTCTTC
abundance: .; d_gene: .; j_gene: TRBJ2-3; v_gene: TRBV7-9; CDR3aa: CASSYDRGTDTQYF; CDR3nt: TGTGCCAGCAGCTATGACCGTGGCACAGATACGCAGTATTTT
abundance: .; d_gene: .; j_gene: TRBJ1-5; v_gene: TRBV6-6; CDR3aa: CASSFGRNSNQPQHF; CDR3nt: TGTGCCAGCAGTTTTGGCCGAAATAGCAATCAGCCCCAGCATTTT
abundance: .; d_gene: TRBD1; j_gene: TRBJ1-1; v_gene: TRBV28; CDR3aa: CASSADRAEAFF; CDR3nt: TGTGCCAGCAGTGCAGACAGGGCCGAAGCTTTCTTT
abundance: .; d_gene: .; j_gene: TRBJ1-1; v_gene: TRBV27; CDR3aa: CASRRGGGLNTEAFF; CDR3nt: TGTGCCAGCAGGAGGGGGGGCGGCCTTAACACTGAAGCTTTCTTT
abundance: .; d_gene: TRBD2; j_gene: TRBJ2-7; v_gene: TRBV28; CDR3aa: CASNILAGATYEQYF; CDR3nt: TGTGCCAGCAACATACTAGCGGGGGCCACCTACGAGCAGTACTTC
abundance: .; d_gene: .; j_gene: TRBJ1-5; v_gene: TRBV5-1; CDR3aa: CASSLRAGEQPQHF; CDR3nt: TGCGCCAGCAGCTTGCGGGCAGGGGAGCAGCCCCAGCATTTT
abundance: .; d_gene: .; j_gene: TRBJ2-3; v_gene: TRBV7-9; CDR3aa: CATEDTDTQYF; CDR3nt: TGTGCCACGGAAGACACAGATACGCAGTATTTT
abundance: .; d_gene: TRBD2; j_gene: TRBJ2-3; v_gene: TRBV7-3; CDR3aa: CASSLKRESTDTQYF; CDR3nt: TGTGCCAGCAGCTTAAAGCGGGAGAGCACAGATACGCAGTATTTT
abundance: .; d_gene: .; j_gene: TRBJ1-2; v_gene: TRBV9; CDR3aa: CASSTGQRPRDGYTF; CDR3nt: TGTGCCAGCAGCACCGGACAGCGACCCAGGGATGGCTACACCTTC
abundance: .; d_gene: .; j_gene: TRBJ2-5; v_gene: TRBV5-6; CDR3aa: CASSAPSAGRETQYF; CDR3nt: TGTGCCAGCAGCGCCCCATCCGCAGGCCGAGAGACCCAGTACTTC
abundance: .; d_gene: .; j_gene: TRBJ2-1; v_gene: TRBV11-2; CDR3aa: CASSLEGLNEQFF; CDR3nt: TGTGCCAGCAGCTTAGAAGGACTTAATGAGCAGTTCTTC
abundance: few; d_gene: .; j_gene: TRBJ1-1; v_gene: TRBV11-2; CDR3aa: CASSRERGGTEAFF; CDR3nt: TGTGCCAGTTCACGAGAGAGGGGGGGCACTGAAGCTTTCTTT
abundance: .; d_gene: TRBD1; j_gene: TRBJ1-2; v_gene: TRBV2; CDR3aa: CASSKGQGPSYGYTF; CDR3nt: TGTGCCAGCAGTAAAGGACAGGGGCCCTCCTATGGCTACACCTTC
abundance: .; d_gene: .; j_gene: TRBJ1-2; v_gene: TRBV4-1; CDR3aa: CASSQVQKNYGYTF; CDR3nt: TGCGCCAGCAGCCAAGTACAGAAAAACTATGGCTACACCTTC
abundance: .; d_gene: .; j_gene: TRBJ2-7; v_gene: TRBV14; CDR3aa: CASSRQLSSSYEQYF; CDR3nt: TGTGCCAGCAGCCGGCAGCTATCCTCCTCCTACGAGCAGTACTTC
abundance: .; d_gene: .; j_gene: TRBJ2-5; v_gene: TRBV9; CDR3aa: CASSVGPGQETQYF; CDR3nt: TGTGCCAGCAGCGTAGGACCGGGCCAAGAGACCCAGTACTTC